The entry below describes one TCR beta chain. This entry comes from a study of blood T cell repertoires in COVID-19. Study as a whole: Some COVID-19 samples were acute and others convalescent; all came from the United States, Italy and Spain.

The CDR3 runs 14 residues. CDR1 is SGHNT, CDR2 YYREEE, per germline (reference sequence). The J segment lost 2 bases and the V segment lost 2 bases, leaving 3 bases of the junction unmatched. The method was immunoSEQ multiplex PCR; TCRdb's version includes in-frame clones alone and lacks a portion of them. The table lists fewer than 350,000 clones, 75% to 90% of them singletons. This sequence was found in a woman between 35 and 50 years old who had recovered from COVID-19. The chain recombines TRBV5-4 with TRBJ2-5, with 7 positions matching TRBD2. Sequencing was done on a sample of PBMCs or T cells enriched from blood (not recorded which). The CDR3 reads CASSLPGGQETQYF. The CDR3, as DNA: TGTGCCAGCAGCTTACCCGGGGGGCAAGAGACCCAGTACTTC.